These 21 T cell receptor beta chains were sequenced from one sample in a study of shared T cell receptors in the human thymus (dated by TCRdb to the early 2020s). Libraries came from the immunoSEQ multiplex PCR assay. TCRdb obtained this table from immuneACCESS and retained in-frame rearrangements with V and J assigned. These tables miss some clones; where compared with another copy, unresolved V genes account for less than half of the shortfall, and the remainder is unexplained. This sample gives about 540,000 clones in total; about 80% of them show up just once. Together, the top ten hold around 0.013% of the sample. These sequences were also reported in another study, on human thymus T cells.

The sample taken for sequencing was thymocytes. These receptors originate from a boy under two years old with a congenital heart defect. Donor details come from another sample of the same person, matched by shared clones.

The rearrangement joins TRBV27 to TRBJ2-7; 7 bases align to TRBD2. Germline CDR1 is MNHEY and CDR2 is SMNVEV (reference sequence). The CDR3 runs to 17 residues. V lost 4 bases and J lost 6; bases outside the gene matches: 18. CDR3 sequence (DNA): TGTGCCAGCAGTTCTCTGACCCAGCGGGACCCCCTAGGCGAGCAGTACTTC. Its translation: CASSSLTQRDPLGEQYF.

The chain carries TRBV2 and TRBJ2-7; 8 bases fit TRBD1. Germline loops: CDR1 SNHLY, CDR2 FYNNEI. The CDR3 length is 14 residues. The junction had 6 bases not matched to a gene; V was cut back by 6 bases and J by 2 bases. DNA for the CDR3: TGTGCCAGCAGCAGACAGGGGAATACCTACGAGCAGTACTTC. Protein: CASSRQGNTYEQYF.

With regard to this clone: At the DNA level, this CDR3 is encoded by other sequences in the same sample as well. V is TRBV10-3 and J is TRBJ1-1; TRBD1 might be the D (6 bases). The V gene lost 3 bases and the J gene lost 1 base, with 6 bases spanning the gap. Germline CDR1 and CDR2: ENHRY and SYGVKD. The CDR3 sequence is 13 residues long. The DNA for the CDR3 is TGTGCCATCAGTGAAGGGGGGAACACTGAAGCTTTCTTT. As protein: CAISEGGNTEAFF.

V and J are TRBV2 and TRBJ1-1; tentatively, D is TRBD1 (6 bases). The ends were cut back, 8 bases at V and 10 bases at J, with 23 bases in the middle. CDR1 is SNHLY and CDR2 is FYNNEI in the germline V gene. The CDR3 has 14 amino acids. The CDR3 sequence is CASEPTTGRKSAFF. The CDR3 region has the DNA TGTGCCAGCGAACCTACGACAGGCAGAAAGTCAGCTTTCTTT.

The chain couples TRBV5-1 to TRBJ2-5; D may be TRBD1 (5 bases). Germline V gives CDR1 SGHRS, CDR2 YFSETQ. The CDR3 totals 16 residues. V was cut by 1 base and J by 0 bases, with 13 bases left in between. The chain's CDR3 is CASSLRGGQYQETQYF. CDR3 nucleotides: TGCGCCAGCAGCTTGAGGGGCGGCCAGTACCAAGAGACCCAGTACTTC.

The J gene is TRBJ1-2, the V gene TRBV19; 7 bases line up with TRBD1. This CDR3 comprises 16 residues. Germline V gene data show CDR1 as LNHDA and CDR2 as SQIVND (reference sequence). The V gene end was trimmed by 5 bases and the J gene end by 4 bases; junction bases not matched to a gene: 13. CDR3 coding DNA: TGTGCCAGTAGTCCAGAGGTTGAGGGGGCCATCTATGGCTACACCTTC. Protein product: CASSPEVEGAIYGYTF.

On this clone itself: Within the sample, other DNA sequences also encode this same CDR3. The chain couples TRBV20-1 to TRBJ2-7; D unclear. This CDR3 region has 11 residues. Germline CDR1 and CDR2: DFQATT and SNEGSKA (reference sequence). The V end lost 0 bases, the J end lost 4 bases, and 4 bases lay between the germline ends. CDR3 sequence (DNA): TGCAGTGCTAGAGACTCGTACGAGCAGTACTTC. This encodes CSARDSYEQYF.

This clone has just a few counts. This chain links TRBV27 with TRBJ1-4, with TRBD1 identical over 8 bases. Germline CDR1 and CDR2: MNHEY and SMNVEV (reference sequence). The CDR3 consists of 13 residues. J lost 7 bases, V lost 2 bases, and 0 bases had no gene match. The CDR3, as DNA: TGTGCCAGCAGTTTAGGACAGGGTGAAAAACTGTTTTTT. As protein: CASSLGQGEKLFF. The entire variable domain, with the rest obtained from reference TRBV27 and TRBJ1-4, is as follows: EAQVTQNPRYLITVTGKKLTVTCSQNMNHEYMSWYRQDPGLGLRQIYYSMNVEVTDKGDVPEGYKVSRKEKRNFPLILESPSPNQTSLYFCASSLGQGEKLFFGSGTQLSVL.

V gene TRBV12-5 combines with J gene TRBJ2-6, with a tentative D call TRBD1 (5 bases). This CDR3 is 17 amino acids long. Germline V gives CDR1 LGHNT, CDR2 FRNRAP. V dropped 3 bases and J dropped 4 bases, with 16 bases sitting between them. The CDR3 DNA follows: TGTGCTAGTGGTTTTGTAGTGGCGACAGTGGGGGCCAACGTCCTGACTTTC. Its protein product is CASGFVVATVGANVLTF.

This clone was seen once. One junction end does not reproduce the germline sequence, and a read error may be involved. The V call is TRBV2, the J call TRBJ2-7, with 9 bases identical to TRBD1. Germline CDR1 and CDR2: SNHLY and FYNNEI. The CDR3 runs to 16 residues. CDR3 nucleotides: TGTGCCAGCAGCGAAGGAACCCGGGACAGGGTGTACGAGCAGTACTTC. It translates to CASSEGTRDRVYEQYF. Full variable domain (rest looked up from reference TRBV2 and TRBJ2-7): EPEVTQTPSHQVTQMGQEVILRCVPISNHLYFYWYRQILGQKVEFLVSFYNNEISEKSEIFDDQFSVERPDGSNFTLKIRSTKLEDSAMYFCASSEGTRDRVYEQYFGPGTRLTVT.

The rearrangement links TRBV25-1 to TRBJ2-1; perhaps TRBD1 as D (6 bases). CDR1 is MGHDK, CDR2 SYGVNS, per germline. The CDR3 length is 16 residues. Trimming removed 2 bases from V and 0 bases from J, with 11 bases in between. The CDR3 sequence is CASSEGGLASYNEQFF. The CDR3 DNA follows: TGTGCCAGCAGTGAAGGGGGCCTAGCCTCCTACAATGAGCAGTTCTTC.

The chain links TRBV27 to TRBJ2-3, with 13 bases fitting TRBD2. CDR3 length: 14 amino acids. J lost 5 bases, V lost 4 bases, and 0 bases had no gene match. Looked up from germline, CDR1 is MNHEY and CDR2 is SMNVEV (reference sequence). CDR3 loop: CASSWTSGRDTQYF. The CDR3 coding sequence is TGTGCCAGCAGTTGGACTAGCGGGAGAGATACGCAGTATTTT.

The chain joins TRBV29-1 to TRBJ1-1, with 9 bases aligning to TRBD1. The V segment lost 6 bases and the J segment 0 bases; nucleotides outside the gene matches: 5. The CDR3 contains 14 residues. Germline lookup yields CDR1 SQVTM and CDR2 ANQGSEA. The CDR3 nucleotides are TGCAGCGTCGAGGGACAGGGCCTGAACACTGAAGCTTTCTTT. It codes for CSVEGQGLNTEAFF.

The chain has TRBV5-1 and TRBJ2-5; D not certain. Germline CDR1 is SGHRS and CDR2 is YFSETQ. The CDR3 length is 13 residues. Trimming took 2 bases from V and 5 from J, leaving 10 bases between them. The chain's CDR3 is CASSLESRETQYF. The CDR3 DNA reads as TGCGCCAGCAGCTTAGAAAGCAGGGAGACCCAGTACTTC.

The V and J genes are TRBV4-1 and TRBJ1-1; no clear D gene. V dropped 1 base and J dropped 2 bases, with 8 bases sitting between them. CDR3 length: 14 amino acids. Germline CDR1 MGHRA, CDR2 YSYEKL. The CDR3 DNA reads TGCGCCAGCAGCCAAGCCGTGTTTAACACTGAAGCTTTCTTT. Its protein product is CASSQAVFNTEAFF.

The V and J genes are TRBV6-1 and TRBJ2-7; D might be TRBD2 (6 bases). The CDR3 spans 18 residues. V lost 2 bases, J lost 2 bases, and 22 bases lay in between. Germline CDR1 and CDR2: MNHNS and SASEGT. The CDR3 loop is CASSETANNLAAAYEQYF. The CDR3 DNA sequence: TGTGCCAGCAGTGAAACAGCAAACAACTTAGCGGCTGCCTACGAGCAGTACTTC.

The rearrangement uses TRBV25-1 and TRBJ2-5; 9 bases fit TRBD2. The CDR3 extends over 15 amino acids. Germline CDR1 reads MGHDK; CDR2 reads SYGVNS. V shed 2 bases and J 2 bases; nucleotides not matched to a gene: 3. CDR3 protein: CASSEAGGRQETQYF. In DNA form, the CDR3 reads TGTGCCAGCAGTGAAGCGGGAGGGAGGCAAGAGACCCAGTACTTC.

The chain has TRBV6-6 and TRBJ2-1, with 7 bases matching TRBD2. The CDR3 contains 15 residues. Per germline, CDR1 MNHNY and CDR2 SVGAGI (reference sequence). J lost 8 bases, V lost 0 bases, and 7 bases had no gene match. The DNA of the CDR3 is TGTGCCAGCAGTTACTCATCGGGAGGTTCCCATGAGCAGTTCTTC. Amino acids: CASSYSSGGSHEQFF.

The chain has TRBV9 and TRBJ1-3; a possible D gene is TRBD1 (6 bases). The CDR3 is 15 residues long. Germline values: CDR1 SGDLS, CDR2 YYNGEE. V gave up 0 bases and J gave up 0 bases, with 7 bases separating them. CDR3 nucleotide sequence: TGTGCCAGCAGCGTAGAGGACAGCTCTGGAAACACCATATATTTT. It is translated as CASSVEDSSGNTIYF.

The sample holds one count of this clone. CDR3 DNA sequence: TGTGCCAGCAGTCCGAGGCGGAATTCACCCCTCCACTTT. This gives the protein CASSPRRNSPLHF. The chain uses TRBV6-5 and TRBJ1-6; D is unclear. Germline values: CDR1 MNHEY, CDR2 SVGAGI. The CDR3 consists of 13 residues. Trimming removed 5 bases at V and 7 bases at J, with 9 bases between.

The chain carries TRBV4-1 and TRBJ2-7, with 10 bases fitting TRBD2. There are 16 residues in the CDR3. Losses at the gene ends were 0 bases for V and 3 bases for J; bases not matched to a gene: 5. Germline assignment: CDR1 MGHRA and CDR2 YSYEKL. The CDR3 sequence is CASSQDSASGSYEQYF. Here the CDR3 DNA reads TGCGCCAGCAGCCAAGATTCGGCTAGCGGGAGCTACGAGCAGTACTTC.